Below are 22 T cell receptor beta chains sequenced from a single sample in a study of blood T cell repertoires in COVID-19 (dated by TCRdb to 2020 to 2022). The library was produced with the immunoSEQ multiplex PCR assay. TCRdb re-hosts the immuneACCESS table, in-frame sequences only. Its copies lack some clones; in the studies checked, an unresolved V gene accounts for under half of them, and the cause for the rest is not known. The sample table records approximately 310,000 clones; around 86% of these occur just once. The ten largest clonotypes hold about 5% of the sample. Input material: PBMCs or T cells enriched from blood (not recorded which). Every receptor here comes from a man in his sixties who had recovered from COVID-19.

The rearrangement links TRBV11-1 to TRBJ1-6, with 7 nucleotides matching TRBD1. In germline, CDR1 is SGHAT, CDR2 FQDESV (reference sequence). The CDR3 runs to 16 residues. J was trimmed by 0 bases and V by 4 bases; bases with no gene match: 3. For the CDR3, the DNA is TGTGCCAGCAGCTCGGACAGGAGCTCCTATAATTCACCCCTCCACTTT. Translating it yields CASSSDRSSYNSPLHF.

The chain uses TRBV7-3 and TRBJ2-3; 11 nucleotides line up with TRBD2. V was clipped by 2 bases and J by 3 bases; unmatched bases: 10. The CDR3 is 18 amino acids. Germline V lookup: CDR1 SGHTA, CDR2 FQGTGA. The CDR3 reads CASSLLAGGTPGTDTQYF. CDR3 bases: TGTGCCAGCAGCTTACTAGCGGGAGGTACCCCCGGGACAGATACGCAGTATTTT.

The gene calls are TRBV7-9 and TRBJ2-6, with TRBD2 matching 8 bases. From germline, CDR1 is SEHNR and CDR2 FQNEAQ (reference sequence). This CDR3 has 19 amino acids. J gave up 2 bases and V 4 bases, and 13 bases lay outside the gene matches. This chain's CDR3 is CASSSAWSRAGAGANVLTF. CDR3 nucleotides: TGTGCCAGCAGCTCCGCGTGGTCTCGAGCGGGAGCTGGGGCCAACGTCCTGACTTTC.

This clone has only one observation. The CDR3 spells CASSPFGVAGAWAGETQYF. CDR3 coding DNA: TGTGCCAGCAGCCCATTCGGGGTAGCGGGAGCATGGGCAGGAGAGACCCAGTACTTC. This sequence joins TRBV27 and TRBJ2-5, with 9 bases aligning to TRBD2. In germline, CDR1 is MNHEY, CDR2 SMNVEV (reference sequence). Trimming cost V 6 bases and J 4 bases; bases outside gene matches: 21. This CDR3 is 19 amino acids long.

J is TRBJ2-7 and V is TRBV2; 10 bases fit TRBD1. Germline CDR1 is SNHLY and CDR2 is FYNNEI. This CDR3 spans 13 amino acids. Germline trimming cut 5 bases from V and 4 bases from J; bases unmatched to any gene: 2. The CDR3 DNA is TGTGCCAGCAGTTTGGACAGGGGGTACGAGCAGTACTTC. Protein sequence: CASSLDRGYEQYF.

CDR3 amino acids: CASRLRSGGAMNTGELFF. The CDR3 coding sequence is TGTGCCAGCAGACTCCGATCCGGGGGAGCCATGAACACCGGGGAGCTGTTTTTT. This chain links TRBV28 with TRBJ2-2, with a weak D call TRBD2 (6 bases). V was clipped by 6 bases and J by 1 base, with 21 bases between them. This CDR3 has 18 amino acids. Germline V lookup: CDR1 MDHEN, CDR2 SYDVKM.

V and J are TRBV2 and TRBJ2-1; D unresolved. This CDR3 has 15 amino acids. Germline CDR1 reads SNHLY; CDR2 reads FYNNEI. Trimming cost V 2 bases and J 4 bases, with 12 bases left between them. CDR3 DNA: TGTGCCAGCAGTGAACGACATAACACTTACAATGAGCAGTTCTTC. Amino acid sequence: CASSERHNTYNEQFF. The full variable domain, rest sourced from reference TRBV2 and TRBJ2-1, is EPEVTQTPSHQVTQMGQEVILRCVPISNHLYFYWYRQILGQKVEFLVSFYNNEISEKSEIFDDQFSVERPDGSNFTLKIRSTKLEDSAMYFCASSERHNTYNEQFFGPGTRLTVL.

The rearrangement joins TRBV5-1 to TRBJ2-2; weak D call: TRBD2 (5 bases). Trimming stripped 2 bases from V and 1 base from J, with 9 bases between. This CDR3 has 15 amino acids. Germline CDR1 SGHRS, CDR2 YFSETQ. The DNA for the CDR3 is TGCGCCAGCAGCTTATTAGCGCAGAACACCGGGGAGCTGTTTTTT. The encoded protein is CASSLLAQNTGELFF.

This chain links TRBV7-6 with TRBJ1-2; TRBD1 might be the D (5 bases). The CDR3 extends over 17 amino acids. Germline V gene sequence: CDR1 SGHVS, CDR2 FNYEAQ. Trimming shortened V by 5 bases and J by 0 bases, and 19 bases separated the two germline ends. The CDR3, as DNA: TGTGCCAGCAGCAGGACGGCGGACACCCCCCCTAACTATGGCTACACCTTC. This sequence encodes CASSRTADTPPNYGYTF.

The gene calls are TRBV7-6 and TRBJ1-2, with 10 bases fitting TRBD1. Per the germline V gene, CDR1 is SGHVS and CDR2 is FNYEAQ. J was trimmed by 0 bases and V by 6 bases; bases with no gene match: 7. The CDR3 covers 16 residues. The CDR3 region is CASSREGTGANYGYTF. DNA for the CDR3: TGTGCCAGCAGTAGGGAAGGGACAGGGGCTAACTATGGCTACACCTTC.

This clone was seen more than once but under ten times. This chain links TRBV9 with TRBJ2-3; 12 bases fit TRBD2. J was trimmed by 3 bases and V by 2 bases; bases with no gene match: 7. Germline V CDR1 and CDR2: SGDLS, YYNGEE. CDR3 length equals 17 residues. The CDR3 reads CASSVLATSGRTDTQYF. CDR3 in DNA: TGTGCCAGCAGCGTCCTTGCGACTAGCGGGAGAACAGATACGCAGTATTTT.

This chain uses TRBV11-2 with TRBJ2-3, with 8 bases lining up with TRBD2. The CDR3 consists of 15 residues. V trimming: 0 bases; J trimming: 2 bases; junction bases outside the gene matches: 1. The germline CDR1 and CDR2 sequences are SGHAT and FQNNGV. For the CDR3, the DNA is TGTGCCAGCAGCTTAGAACTAGCGGTCACAGATACGCAGTATTTT. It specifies CASSLELAVTDTQYF. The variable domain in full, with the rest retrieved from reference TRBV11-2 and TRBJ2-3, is EAGVAQSPRYKIIEKRQSVAFWCNPISGHATLYWYQQILGQGPKLLIQFQNNGVVDDSQLPKDRFSAERLKGVDSTLKIQPAKLEDSAVYLCASSLELAVTDTQYFGPGTRLTVL.

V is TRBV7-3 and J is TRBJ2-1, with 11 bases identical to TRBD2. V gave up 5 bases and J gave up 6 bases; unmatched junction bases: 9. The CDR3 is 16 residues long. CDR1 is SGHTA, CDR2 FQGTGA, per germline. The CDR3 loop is CASSLAGTSGSNEQFF. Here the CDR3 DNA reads TGTGCCAGCAGCCTTGCCGGGACTAGCGGAAGCAATGAGCAGTTCTTC.

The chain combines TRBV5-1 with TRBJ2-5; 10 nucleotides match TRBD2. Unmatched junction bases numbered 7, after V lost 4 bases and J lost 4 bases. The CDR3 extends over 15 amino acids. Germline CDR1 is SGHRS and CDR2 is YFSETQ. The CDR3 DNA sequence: TGCGCCAGCAGCGTATCCGGGACTAGCGTAGAGACCCAGTACTTC. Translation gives CASSVSGTSVETQYF.

CDR3 protein: CATSSREEIAGTYNEQFF. The CDR3 DNA sequence: TGTGCCACCAGCAGCAGAGAGGAAATAGCGGGGACCTACAATGAGCAGTTCTTC. This rearrangement joins TRBV15 to TRBJ2-1, with 8 bases fitting TRBD2. Germline V lookup: CDR1 LNHNV, CDR2 YYDKDF (reference sequence). The CDR3 length is 18 residues. With V trimmed by 3 bases and J by 2 bases, 12 bases remained unmatched.

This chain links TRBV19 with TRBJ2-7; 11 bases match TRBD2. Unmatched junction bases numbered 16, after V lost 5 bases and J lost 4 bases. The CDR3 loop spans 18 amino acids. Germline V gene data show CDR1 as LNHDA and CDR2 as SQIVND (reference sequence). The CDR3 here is CASSSRDPGLAETYEQYF. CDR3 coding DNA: TGTGCCAGTAGTTCTAGAGACCCGGGACTAGCGGAAACATACGAGCAGTACTTC.

The chain's CDR3 is CASRLAGGGTDTQYF. In nucleotides, the CDR3 is TGTGCCAGCAGGCTAGCGGGAGGGGGCACAGATACGCAGTATTTT. The V call is TRBV7-9, the J call TRBJ2-3; 12 positions agree with TRBD2. V gave up 6 bases and J gave up 1 base; unmatched junction bases: 2. CDR1 is SEHNR and CDR2 is FQNEAQ in the germline V gene (reference sequence). The CDR3 loop spans 15 amino acids. The full variable domain, rest sourced from reference TRBV7-9 and TRBJ2-3, is DTGVSQNPRHKITKRGQNVTFRCDPISEHNRLYWYRQTLGQGPEFLTYFQNEAQLEKSRLLSDRFSAERPKGSFSTLEIQRTEQGDSAMYLCASRLAGGGTDTQYFGPGTRLTVL.

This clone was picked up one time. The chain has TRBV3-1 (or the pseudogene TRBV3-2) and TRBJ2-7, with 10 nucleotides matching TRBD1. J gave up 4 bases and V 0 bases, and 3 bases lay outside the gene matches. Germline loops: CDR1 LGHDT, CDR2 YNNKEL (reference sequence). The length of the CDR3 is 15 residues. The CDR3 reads CASSQDGTGAYEQYF. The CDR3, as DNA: TGTGCCAGCAGCCAAGATGGGACAGGGGCGTACGAGCAGTACTTC.

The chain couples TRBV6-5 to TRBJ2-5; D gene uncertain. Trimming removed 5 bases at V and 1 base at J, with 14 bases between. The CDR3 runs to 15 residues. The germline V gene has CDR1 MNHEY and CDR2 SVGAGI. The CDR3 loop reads CASSTRPRSQETQYF. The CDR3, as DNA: TGTGCCAGCAGTACCCGCCCGCGGTCCCAAGAGACCCAGTACTTC.

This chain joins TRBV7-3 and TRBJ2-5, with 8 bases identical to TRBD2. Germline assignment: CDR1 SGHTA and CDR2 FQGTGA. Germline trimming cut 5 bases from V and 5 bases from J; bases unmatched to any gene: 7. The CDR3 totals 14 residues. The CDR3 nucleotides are TGTGCCAGCAGCCTAAGGGGGACTAGGGAGACCCAGTACTTC. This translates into CASSLRGTRETQYF.

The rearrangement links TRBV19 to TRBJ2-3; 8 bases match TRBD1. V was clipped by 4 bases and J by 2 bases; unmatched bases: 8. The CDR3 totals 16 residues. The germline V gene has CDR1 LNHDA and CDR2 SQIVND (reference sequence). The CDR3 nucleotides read TGTGCCAGTAGTAATAGGGGGACAGGATCCACAGATACGCAGTATTTT. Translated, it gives CASSNRGTGSTDTQYF.

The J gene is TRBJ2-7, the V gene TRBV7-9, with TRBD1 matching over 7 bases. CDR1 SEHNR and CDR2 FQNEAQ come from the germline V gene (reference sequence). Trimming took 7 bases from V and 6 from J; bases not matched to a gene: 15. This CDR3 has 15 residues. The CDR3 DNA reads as TGTGCCAGCACGACGACAGGGTGGGGACGGGGCGAGCAGTACTTC. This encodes CASTTTGWGRGEQYF.